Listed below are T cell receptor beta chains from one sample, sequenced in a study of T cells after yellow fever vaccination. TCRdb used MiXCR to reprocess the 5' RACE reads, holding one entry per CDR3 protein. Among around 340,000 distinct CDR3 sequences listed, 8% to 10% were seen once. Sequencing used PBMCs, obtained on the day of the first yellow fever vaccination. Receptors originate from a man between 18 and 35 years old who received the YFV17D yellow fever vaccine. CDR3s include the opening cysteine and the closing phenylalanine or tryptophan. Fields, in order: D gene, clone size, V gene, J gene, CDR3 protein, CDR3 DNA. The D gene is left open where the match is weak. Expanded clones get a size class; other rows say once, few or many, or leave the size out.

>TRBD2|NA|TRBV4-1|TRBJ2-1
CASSQSLAGANEQFF
TGCGCCAGCAGCCAATCACTAGCGGGGGCCAATGAGCAGTTCTTC
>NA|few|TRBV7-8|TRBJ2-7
CASSRGETGIEQYF
TGTGCCAGCAGCAGAGGTGAAACAGGGATTGAGCAGTACTTC
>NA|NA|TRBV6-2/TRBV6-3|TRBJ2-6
CASSPELSGANVLTF
TGTGCCAGCAGTCCTGAGTTGTCTGGGGCCAACGTCCTGACTTTC
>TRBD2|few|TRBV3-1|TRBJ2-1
CASSQVGGSSYNEQFF
TGTGCCAGCAGCCAAGTCGGGGGGAGCTCCTACAATGAGCAGTTCTTC
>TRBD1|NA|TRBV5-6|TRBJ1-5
CASSSLGRGGRFNQPQHF
TGTGCCAGCAGCTCCCTCGGTCGAGGGGGCCGCTTCAATCAGCCCCAGCATTTT
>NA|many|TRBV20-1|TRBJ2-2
CSAGPAGLNGELFF
TGCAGTGCTGGTCCCGCGGGGCTTAACGGGGAGCTGTTTTTT
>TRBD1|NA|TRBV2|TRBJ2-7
CASSGSGTGPYEQYF
TGTGCCAGCAGTGGATCGGGGACAGGACCCTACGAGCAGTACTTC
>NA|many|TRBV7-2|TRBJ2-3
CASSLGGPGDTQYF
TGTGCCAGCAGCTTAGGGGGGCCCGGAGATACGCAGTATTTT
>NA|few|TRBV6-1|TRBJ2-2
CASSEGSEGGELFF
TGTGCCAGCAGTGAAGGTTCTGAGGGCGGGGAGCTGTTTTTT
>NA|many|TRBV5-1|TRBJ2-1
CASTGGAVYNEQFF
TGCGCCAGCACTGGGGGCGCCGTCTACAATGAGCAGTTCTTC
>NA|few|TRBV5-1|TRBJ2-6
CASSSRTSSGANVLTF
TGCGCCAGCAGCAGCCGGACGAGCTCTGGGGCCAACGTCCTGACTTTC
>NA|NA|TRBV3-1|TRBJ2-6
CASSHSGSGANVLTF
TGTGCCAGCAGCCACTCGGGGTCTGGGGCCAACGTCCTGACTTTC
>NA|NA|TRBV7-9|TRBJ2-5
CASSYVQETQYF
TGTGCCAGCAGCTATGTCCAAGAGACCCAGTACTTC
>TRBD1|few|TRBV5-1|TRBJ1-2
CASSLETGGGGYTF
TGCGCCAGCAGCTTGGAGACAGGGGGCGGTGGCTACACCTTC
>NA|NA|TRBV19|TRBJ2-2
CASSAVRHYTGELFF
TGTGCCAGTAGTGCCGTTCGACACTACACCGGGGAGCTGTTTTTT
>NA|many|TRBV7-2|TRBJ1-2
CASSYGTAYGYTF
TGTGCCAGCAGCTACGGGACGGCCTATGGCTACACCTTC
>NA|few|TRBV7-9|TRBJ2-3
CASSFWADRGDTQYF
TGTGCCAGCAGCTTTTGGGCAGACCGGGGAGATACGCAGTATTTT
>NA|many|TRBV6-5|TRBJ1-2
CASSYSVQTNYGYTF
TGTGCCAGCAGTTACTCAGTTCAGACTAACTATGGCTACACCTTC
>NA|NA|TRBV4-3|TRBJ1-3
CASSLSHSGNTIYF
TGCGCCAGCAGCCTCTCCCATTCTGGAAACACCATATATTTT
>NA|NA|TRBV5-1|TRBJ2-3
CASSLGPDISTDTQYF
TGCGCCAGCAGCTTGGGGCCGGACATTAGCACAGATACGCAGTATTTT
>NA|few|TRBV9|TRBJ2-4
CAPVVEVDIQYF
TGTGCCCCCGTAGTGGAGGTGGACATTCAGTACTTC
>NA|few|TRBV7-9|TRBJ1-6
CASRQGSYNSPLHF
TGTGCCAGCAGACAGGGATCCTATAATTCACCCCTCCACTTT
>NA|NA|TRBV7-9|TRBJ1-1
CASSPDTYTEAFF
TGTGCCAGCAGCCCCGACACTTACACTGAAGCTTTCTTT
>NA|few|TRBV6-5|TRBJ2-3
CASSYSRRQGSTDTQYF
TGTGCCAGCAGTTACTCGAGACGACAAGGGAGCACAGATACGCAGTATTTT
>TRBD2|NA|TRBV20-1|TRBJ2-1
CSAGLPLAGASNEQFF
TGCAGTGCGGGCCTCCCCCTAGCGGGGGCGTCCAATGAGCAGTTCTTC
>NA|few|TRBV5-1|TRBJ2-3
CASSLSAVVGDTQYF
TGCGCCAGCAGCTTGTCGGCAGTCGTAGGGGATACGCAGTATTTT
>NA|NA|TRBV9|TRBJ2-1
CASARRGGGSEQFF
TGTGCCAGCGCCCGCAGAGGGGGGGGCAGTGAGCAGTTCTTC
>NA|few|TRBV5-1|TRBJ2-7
CASSPPWGRKSEQYF
TGCGCCAGCAGCCCCCCTTGGGGCAGGAAAAGCGAGCAGTACTTC
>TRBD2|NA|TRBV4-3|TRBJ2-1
CASSLQIRASGEITNEQFF
TGCGCCAGCAGCCTCCAAATTAGGGCTAGCGGGGAAATTACCAATGAGCAGTTCTTC
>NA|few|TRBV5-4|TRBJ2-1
CASSLAREQFF
TGTGCCAGCAGCTTGGCCCGTGAGCAGTTCTTC
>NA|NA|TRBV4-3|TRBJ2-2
CASSQDPAGNTGELFF
TGCGCCAGCAGCCAAGATCCGGCGGGCAACACCGGGGAGCTGTTTTTT
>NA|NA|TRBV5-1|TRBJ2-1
CASSTGYLYNEQFF
TGCGCCAGCAGCACAGGGTACCTATACAATGAGCAGTTCTTC
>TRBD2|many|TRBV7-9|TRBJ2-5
CASSLGGSGGQETQYF
TGTGCCAGCAGCTTAGGAGGTAGCGGGGGCCAAGAGACCCAGTACTTC
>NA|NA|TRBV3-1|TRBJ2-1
CASSPSGVSYNEQFF
TGTGCCAGCAGCCCTTCCGGGGTCTCCTACAATGAGCAGTTCTTC
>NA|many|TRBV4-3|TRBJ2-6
CASSQQQEGGSGANVLTF
TGCGCCAGCAGCCAACAGCAGGAGGGGGGCTCTGGGGCCAACGTCCTGACTTTC
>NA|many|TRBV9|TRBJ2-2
CASSVGAPGGTGELFF
TGTGCCAGCAGCGTAGGGGCCCCTGGTGGGACCGGGGAGCTGTTTTTT
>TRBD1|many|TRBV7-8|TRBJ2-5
CASSFGQGKTQYF
TGTGCCAGCAGCTTTGGACAGGGAAAGACCCAGTACTTC
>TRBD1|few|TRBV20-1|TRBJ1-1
CSAQGQGNTEAFF
TGCAGTGCTCAGGGACAGGGGAACACTGAAGCTTTCTTT
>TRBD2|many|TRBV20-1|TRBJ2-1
CSARADAGGHNEQFF
TGCAGTGCTAGAGCGGATGCGGGGGGCCACAATGAGCAGTTCTTC
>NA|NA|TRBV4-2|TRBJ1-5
CASSQDLQWSQHF
TGTGCCAGCAGCCAAGATTTACAGTGGTCCCAGCATTTT
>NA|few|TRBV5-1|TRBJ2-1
CASSPTGRSYNEQFF
TGCGCCAGTAGCCCTACAGGGCGCTCCTACAATGAGCAGTTCTTC
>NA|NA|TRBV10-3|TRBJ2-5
CDISEPSRETQYF
TGTGACATCAGTGAGCCCAGCCGGGAGACCCAGTACTTC
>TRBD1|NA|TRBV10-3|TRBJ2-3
CAISESGDRDNTDTQYF
TGTGCCATCAGTGAGTCGGGGGACAGGGACAATACAGATACGCAGTATTTT